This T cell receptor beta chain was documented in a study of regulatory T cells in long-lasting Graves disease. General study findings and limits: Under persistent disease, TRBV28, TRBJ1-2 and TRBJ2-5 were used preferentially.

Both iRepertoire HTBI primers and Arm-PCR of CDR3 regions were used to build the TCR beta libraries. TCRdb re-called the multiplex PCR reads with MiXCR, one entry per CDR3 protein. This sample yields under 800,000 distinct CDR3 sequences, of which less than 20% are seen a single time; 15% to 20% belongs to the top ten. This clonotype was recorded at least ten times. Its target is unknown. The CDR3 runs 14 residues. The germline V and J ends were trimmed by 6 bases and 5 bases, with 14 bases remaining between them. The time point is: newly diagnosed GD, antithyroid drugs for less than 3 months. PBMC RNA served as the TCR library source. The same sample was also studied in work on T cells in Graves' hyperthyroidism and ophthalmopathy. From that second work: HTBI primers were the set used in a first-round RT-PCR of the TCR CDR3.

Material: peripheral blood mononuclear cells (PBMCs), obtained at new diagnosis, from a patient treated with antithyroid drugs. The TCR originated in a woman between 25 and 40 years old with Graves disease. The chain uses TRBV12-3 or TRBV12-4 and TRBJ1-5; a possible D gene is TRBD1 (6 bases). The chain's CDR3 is CASSSQGTDQPQHF. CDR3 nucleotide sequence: TGTGCCAGCAGCTCTCAGGGGACTGATCAGCCCCAGCATTTT.